This T cell receptor beta chain was identified during a study of CD8 T cells in ankylosing spondylitis. Study-wide points: Seemingly distinctive of ankylosing spondylitis blood was a TCR beta motif formed by eight highly homologous variants.

TCRdb independently ran MiXCR on the 5' RACE reads; one entry per CDR3 protein. The data show over 30,000 distinct CDR3 sequences, approximately 15% seen once. The trim removed 7 bases at V and 2 bases at J, leaving 7 bases unmatched. There are 15 residues in the CDR3. From germline, CDR1 is MNHEY and CDR2 SMNVEV (reference sequence). Worth noting for this clonotype: Its target is unknown.

Sequencing was carried out using blood. This TCR came from a male donor with ankylosing spondylitis or in good health (not recorded which). V and J are TRBV27 and TRBJ2-7, with 11 bases aligning to TRBD2. The CDR3 coding sequence is TGTGCCAGCAAAGCATCGGGACTAGCGGCCTACGAGCAGTACTTC. This gives the protein CASKASGLAAYEQYF.